The entry that follows covers one T cell receptor beta chain sequence. Germline V gene sequence: CDR1 KGHSH, CDR2 LQKENI. The trim removed 6 bases at V and 5 bases at J, leaving 9 bases unmatched. CDR3 length: 16 amino acids. This sample was included in a study of T cell changes during pregnancy in multiple sclerosis. Generated by immunoSEQ multiplex PCR, the TCRdb table keeps only in-frame clones and is missing some. This table holds some 70,000 clones, roughly 90% found once. The sequence was collected from a female donor in good health, enrolled as a control in a pregnancy study. The chain couples TRBV18 to TRBJ2-3; 12 nucleotides agree with TRBD1. The sequenced sample was CD4+ T cells from peripheral blood mononuclear cells, obtained in the third trimester of pregnancy. CDR3 loop: CASSPPGQGAIDTQYF. The CDR3 DNA sequence: TGTGCCAGCTCGCCTCCGGGACAGGGGGCCATAGATACGCAGTATTTT.